The entry below gives a single T cell receptor (beta chain) sequence along with its context. In its sample, this clonotype was seen a few times. Its antigen remains unidentified. No per-base quality is available; no much larger clone lies one base away. This sample is drawn from a study of early T cells in non-severe SARS-CoV-2 infection (dated by TCRdb to 2020 to 2023). Concerning the study at large: Because TCR sequencing relied on bulk RNA taken from unsorted whole blood, pairing of alpha and beta chains was not possible.

From the germline V gene, CDR1 is SQVTM and CDR2 is ANQGSEA. V has 5 bases trimmed and J has 4 bases trimmed; junction bases matching no gene number 13. The cysteine opens and the phenylalanine closes a CDR3 of 16 amino acids. This entry keeps only the CDR3 DNA: 48 bases, framed from base 1. Summary of the overall study and its limitations: VDJdb matching was skewed toward anti-spike CD8 responses and likely underestimated virus-specific expansions, missing private and CD4 specificities.

Receptor libraries were prepared by 5' RACE. Instrument used: NextSeq 500. The TCR library protocol attached unique molecular identifiers to individual cDNA molecules to correct for sequencing error and PCR bias. Both TCR alpha and beta chains were sequenced, and tight co-correlation was observed between alpha and beta sequence abundances in each sample. Turning to the authors' computational methods: Decombinator V4 was used to annotate TCR sequences for V gene, J gene and CDR3. Expanded TCRs were defined as changing significantly between any two time points under a Poisson model with p below 0.0001. TCR abundances were normalised to the total number of TCRs sequenced per sample and expressed as counts per million. TRAV1-2 paired with TRAJ12, TRAJ20 or TRAJ33 defined MAIT TCRs, while TRAV10 paired with TRAJ18 defined iNKT TCRs. VDJdb, accessed 1 November 2021, was searched for CMV, EBV and SARS-CoV-2 annotated TCRs, excluding TCRs annotated for multiple antigens. In-frame beta chains were kept once TCRdb had trimmed the public reads at Q25 with fastp and called clones with MiXCR. Rows with a matching CDR3 protein are joined into one entry that keeps the most common DNA and genes. These V and J calls are TCRdb output, not the study's own analysis. The sample profile shows 95,000 to 120,000 distinct CDR3 sequences; around 10% of them were found once. Of the sample, around 3% falls within the top ten clones.

Set within a cohort of healthcare workers in London, UK, this nested case-control study involved weekly PCR testing of nasopharyngeal swabs along with blood sampling. Healthcare workers were recruited between 23 and 31 March 2020, during the week of the UK lockdown, and were followed weekly for up to roughly 15 weeks. This sequence originates from an adult who was a healthcare worker with PCR-confirmed SARS-CoV-2 infection or an uninfected control (not recorded which). The chain employs TRBV29-1 and TRBJ2-1, and 8 bases in between align with TRBD1. Material for sequencing was whole blood. The CDR3 reads as follows: CSVSLITGGSYNEQFF. The DNA sequence is given as TGCAGCGTTAGCCTCATCACAGGGGGATCTTACAATGAGCAGTTCTTC.